What follows describes a single T cell receptor (beta chain). Being one base from a much bigger clone, this may be a read error. This entry belongs to a study of CD8+CD57+ T cells in acquired aplastic anemia. The germline CDR1 and CDR2 sequences are MGHRA and YSYEKL. This CDR3 spans 18 amino acids. Profiling of TCR beta VDJ combinations and CDR3 sequences used genomic DNA as template. A single record per CDR3 protein comes from TCRdb applying MiXCR to the reads. The data show about 400,000 distinct CDR3 sequences, 65% to 80% seen once. This chain joins TRBV4-1 and TRBJ1-1; 8 bases line up with TRBD1. This clonotype was obtained from a human donor in good health, serving as a control. The source material was sorted CD4+, CD8+, or CD8+CD57+ T cells (not recorded which) from PBMCs. CDR3 amino acids: CTSSQDRGDRGGNTEAFF. DNA for the CDR3: TGCACCAGCAGCCAAGATCGGGGTGACAGGGGAGGGAACACTGAAGCTTTCTTT.